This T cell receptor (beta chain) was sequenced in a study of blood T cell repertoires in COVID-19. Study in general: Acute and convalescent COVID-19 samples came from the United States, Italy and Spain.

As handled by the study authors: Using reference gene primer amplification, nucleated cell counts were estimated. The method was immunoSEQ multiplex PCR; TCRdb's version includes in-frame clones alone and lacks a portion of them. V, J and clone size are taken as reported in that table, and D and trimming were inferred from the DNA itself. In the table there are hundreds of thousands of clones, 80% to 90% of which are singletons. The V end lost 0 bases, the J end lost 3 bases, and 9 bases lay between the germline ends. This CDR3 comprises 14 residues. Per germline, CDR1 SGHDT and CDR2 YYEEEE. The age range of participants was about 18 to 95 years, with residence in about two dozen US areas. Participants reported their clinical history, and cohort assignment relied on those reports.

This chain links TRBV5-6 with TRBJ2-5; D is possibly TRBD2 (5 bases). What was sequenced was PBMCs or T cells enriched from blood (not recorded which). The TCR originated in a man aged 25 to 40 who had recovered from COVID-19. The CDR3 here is CASSLEAAKETQYF. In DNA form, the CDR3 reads TGTGCCAGCAGCTTGGAAGCGGCGAAAGAGACCCAGTACTTC.